This TCR beta chain was captured by sequencing in a study of T-cell reconstitution after alpha-beta-depleted transplantation in children. Regarding the study as a whole: At day 60, the high TCRbeta diversity found in some patients originated from recipient T cells and thymic progenitors that had survived. Once a year had passed after transplant, T-cell counts and diversity came mostly from newly produced T cells. Two months or so post-transplant, alpha-beta T cells reportedly derived from several hundred expanded graft clones.

Trimming took 3 bases from V and 2 from J, leaving 6 bases between them. This CDR3 is built from 13 residues. For this clonotype: The antigen is not known.

It was with unique molecular identifiers that the TCRbeta library was prepared. TCRdb re-analysed the PCR reads in MiXCR, keeping a single row per CDR3 protein. Of 700,000 or so distinct CDR3 sequences in the sample, around 13% were seen once. The TCR sequence derives from a girl aged 2-10 years with congenital amegakaryocytic thrombocytopenia, due to receive a stem cell transplant. The sample here was PBMCs, taken before TCRalphabeta/CD19-depleted stem cell transplant. The chain carries TRBV12-3 or TRBV12-4 and TRBJ2-3; D is ambiguous. Written as DNA, the CDR3 is TGTGCCAGCAGTTTCCCAGTCACAGATACGCAGTATTTT. Translation: CASSFPVTDTQYF.